The present T cell receptor beta chain was sequenced within a study of STAT5B mutations in CD4+ large granular lymphocyte leukemia. Study-wide points: 8/27 top patient clones versus 2/35 control clones were TRBV06-family.

This clone was counted between two and nine times. No antigen is known for it. The germline V and J ends were trimmed by 8 bases and 9 bases, with 17 bases remaining between them. CDR1 is SGHTA and CDR2 is FQGTGA in the germline V gene. This CDR3 contains 13 residues. Assay used: immunoSEQ multiplex PCR; TCRdb lists only in-frame clones, some missing. The repertoire holds about 48,000 clones, 55% to 75% seen once, with less than 2% in the top ten. This TCR was sampled from a human donor in good health. The rearrangement links TRBV7-3 to TRBJ2-1; D is uncertain. Sequenced material: CD4+ T cells from blood buffy coats. Written as DNA, the CDR3 is TGTGCCAGCGCTTCTCTCTCAAATAGTGAGCAGTTCTTC. It encodes CASASLSNSEQFF.